This TCR beta chain was identified in a study of blood T cell repertoires in COVID-19. Study context: From the United States, Italy and Spain came samples of acute and convalescent COVID-19. The analysed material was cDNA or gDNA that came from T cells, B-cell-depleted T cells, or PBMCs.

A Seattle source enrolled patients during active infection and followed them longitudinally. The CDR3 is made up of 13 amino acids. V was pared by 4 bases and J by 8 bases, with 6 bases of the junction left unmatched. Germline CDR1 SGHTS, CDR2 YDEGEE. In the study's own analysis: Researchers report that nucleated cell counts were estimated from reference gene primer amplification. The method was immunoSEQ multiplex PCR; TCRdb's version includes in-frame clones alone and lacks a portion of them. The DNA was the basis for D and trimming; V, J and clone size are from that table. This table has 180,000 or so clones, around 80% appearing once.

This clonotype was obtained from a woman of 80 years or more with COVID-19, enrolled during active disease. The J gene is TRBJ1-2, the V gene TRBV5-8; 9 bases map to TRBD1. The material sequenced was peripheral blood. The CDR3 DNA follows: TGTGCCAGCAGCCTACAGGGGGCAGGAGGCTACACCTTC. Translating it yields CASSLQGAGGYTF.